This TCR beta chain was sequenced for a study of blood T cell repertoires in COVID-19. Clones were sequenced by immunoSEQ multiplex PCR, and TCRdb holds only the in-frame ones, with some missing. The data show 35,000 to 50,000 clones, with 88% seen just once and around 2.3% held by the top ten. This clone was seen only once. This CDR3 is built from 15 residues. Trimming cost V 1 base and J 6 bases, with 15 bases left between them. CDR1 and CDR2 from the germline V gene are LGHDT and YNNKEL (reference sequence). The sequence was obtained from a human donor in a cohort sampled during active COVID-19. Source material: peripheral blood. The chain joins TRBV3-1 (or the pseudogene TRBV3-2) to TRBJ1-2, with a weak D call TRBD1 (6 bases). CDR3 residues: CASSQGGGRGDGYTF. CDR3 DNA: TGTGCCAGCAGCCAAGGAGGCGGCAGGGGCGATGGCTACACCTTC.